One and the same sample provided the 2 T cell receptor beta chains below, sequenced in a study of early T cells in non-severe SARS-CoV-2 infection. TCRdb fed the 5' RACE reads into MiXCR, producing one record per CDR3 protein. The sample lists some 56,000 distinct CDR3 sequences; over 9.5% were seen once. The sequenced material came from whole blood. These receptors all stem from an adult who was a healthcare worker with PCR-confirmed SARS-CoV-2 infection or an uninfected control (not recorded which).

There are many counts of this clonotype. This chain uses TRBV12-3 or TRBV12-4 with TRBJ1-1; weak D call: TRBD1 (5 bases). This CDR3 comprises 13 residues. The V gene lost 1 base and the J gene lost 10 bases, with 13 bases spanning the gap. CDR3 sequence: CASSLGIRDGAFF. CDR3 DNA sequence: TGTGCCAGCAGTTTAGGAATCAGGGATGGAGCTTTCTTT.

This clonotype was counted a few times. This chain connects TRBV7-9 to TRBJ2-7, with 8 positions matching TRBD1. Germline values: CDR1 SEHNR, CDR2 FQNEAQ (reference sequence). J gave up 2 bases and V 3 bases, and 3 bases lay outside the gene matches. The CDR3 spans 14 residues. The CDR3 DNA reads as TGTGCCAGCAGCTTCGGGACAGGCGCCTACGAGCAGTACTTC. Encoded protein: CASSFGTGAYEQYF.